Listed here are 21 T cell receptor beta chains from one sample, sequenced in a study of somatic mutations in cytotoxic T cells in rheumatoid arthritis. The assay was immunoSEQ multiplex PCR, and TCRdb's table has in-frame clones only and misses some. The profile shows approximately 13,000 clones, 74% of them singletons. The sequenced sample consisted of CD8+ T cells sorted from blood. The source is an adult with rheumatoid arthritis.

J is TRBJ1-5 and V is TRBV19; possible D gene TRBD1, 6 bases. The CDR3 has 13 amino acids. V was shortened by 9 bases and J by 1 base, with 10 bases between the two germline ends. The germline gives CDR1 LNHDA, CDR2 SQIVND (reference sequence). The CDR3: CASQQGSNQPQHF. The CDR3 DNA follows: TGTGCCAGCCAGCAGGGGAGCAATCAGCCCCAGCATTTT. Drawing the rest from reference TRBV19 and TRBJ1-5, the complete variable domain is DGGITQSPKYLFRKEGQNVTLSCEQNLNHDAMYWYRQDPGQGLRLIYYSQIVNDFQKGDIAEGYSVSREKKESFPLTVTSAQKNPTAFYLCASQQGSNQPQHFGDGTRLSIL.

V usage is TRBV27 and J usage is TRBJ2-6; TRBD1 might be the D (7 bases). The CDR3 covers 19 residues. V lost 4 bases, J lost 2 bases, and 21 bases lay in between. Germline CDR1 MNHEY, CDR2 SMNVEV (reference sequence). The CDR3 reads CASSWDVEGAVTGANVLTF. CDR3 bases: TGTGCCAGCAGTTGGGACGTGGAGGGGGCTGTAACTGGGGCCAACGTCCTGACTTTC.

V usage is TRBV13 and J usage is TRBJ2-7; possibly TRBD1 for D (6 bases). The V gene lost 3 bases and the J gene lost 5 bases, with 14 bases spanning the gap. The CDR3 sequence is 14 residues long. Germline V CDR1 and CDR2: PRHDT, FYEKMQ (reference sequence). Written as DNA, the CDR3 is TGTGCCAGCAGCTTTAGTGTCAGGGGCCACGAGCAGTACTTC. Amino acids: CASSFSVRGHEQYF.

This chain links TRBV11-2 with TRBJ2-5; D remains unclear. The CDR3 sequence is 15 residues long. CDR1 SGHAT and CDR2 FQNNGV come from the germline V gene. The V and J ends lost 2 bases and 1 base respectively, with 11 bases between them. CDR3 loop: CASSLRQALQETQYF. For the CDR3, the DNA is TGTGCCAGCAGCTTACGCCAGGCCCTCCAAGAGACCCAGTACTTC.

This clone is classed as medium-sized (0.01 to 0.1%). The gene calls are TRBV27 and TRBJ2-2, with 9 nucleotides matching TRBD2. CDR3 size: 14 residues. V dropped 2 bases and J dropped 5; count of bases not matched to a gene: 0. Per germline, CDR1 MNHEY and CDR2 SMNVEV (reference sequence). Here the CDR3 DNA reads TGTGCCAGCAGTTTAGCGGGGGGGACCGGGGAGCTGTTTTTT. As protein: CASSLAGGTGELFF.

This clone was counted once. This chain connects TRBV29-1 to TRBJ1-2; TRBD1 aligns across 8 bases. CDR3 length equals 13 residues. The V gene's germline CDR1 is SQVTM and CDR2 ANQGSEA. Losses at the gene ends were 7 bases for V and 5 bases for J; bases not matched to a gene: 9. CDR3 bases: TGCAGCGCCGGGCCAGGGGGCTTATATGGCTACACCTTC. Its protein product is CSAGPGGLYGYTF. The variable domain in full, completed from reference TRBV29-1 and TRBJ1-2, reads SAVISQKPSRDICQRGTSLTIQCQVDSQVTMMFWYRQQPGQSLTLIATANQGSEATYESGFVIDKFPISRPNLTFSTLTVSNMSPEDSSIYLCSAGPGGLYGYTFGSGTRLTVV.

The chain carries TRBV29-1 and TRBJ1-2, with D hard to call. V was cut by 3 bases and J by 8 bases, with 19 bases left in between. The length of the CDR3 is 14 residues. Germline loops: CDR1 SQVTM, CDR2 ANQGSEA. The CDR3: CSVDGQHLVGGYTF. CDR3 DNA: TGCAGCGTTGACGGCCAGCACCTCGTTGGCGGCTACACCTTC.

The CDR3 bases are TGTGCCAGCAGCTTGGGACAGGGGATCAATGAGCAGTTCTTC. It is translated as CASSLGQGINEQFF. This chain links TRBV5-6 with TRBJ2-1, with TRBD1 identical over 8 bases. CDR1 is SGHDT and CDR2 is YYEEEE in the germline V gene. CDR3 length: 14 amino acids. J was trimmed by 6 bases and V by 0 bases; bases with no gene match: 2.

The sample holds a few counts of this clone. The chain combines TRBV6-6 with TRBJ1-1; D is ambiguous. The ends were cut back, 8 bases at V and 4 bases at J, with 5 bases in the middle. Germline V gene lookup returns CDR1 MNHNY and CDR2 SVGAGI (reference sequence). The CDR3 contains 10 residues. The CDR3 loop reads CASEGTEAFF. The CDR3 nucleotides read TGTGCCAGCGAAGGCACTGAAGCTTTCTTT.

This chain's CDR3 is CASSQVARSGNTIYF. The CDR3 DNA is TGCGCCAGCAGCCAAGTTGCCCGGTCTGGAAACACCATATATTTT. The chain combines TRBV4-1 with TRBJ1-3, with no clear D. CDR1 is MGHRA, CDR2 YSYEKL, per germline. V was trimmed by 1 base and J by 1 base, leaving 8 bases between them. The CDR3 sequence is 15 residues long.

The rearrangement joins TRBV7-8 to TRBJ2-5; 8 bases map to TRBD2. Germline V gene data show CDR1 as SGHVS and CDR2 as FQNEAQ. V shed 6 bases and J 1 base; nucleotides not matched to a gene: 10. The CDR3 has 16 amino acids. CDR3 amino acids: CASRRTSGGPQETQYF. DNA for the CDR3: TGTGCCAGCAGAAGAACCAGCGGGGGACCCCAAGAGACCCAGTACTTC.

The rearrangement uses TRBV7-9 and TRBJ1-5; TRBD1 might be the D (6 bases). The germline V gene has CDR1 SEHNR and CDR2 FQNEAQ (reference sequence). CDR3 length: 14 residues. The ends were cut back, 4 bases at V and 2 bases at J, with 9 bases in the middle. In nucleotides, the CDR3 is TGTGCCAGCAGCTGGGGGGGCCGCAATCAGCCCCAGCATTTT. It encodes CASSWGGRNQPQHF.

A few counts support this clone. J is TRBJ1-1 and V is TRBV4-1; D unclear. This CDR3 is built from 13 residues. Germline CDR1 is MGHRA and CDR2 is YSYEKL. Trimming cost V 5 bases and J 0 bases, with 7 bases left between them. The CDR3 protein is CASSIHLNTEAFF. The CDR3 coding sequence is TGCGCCAGCAGCATACATCTGAACACTGAAGCTTTCTTT.

This clone was seen a handful of times. CDR3 amino acids: CASTWDRENTEAFF. The CDR3 DNA follows: TGTGCCAGCACCTGGGACAGGGAAAACACTGAAGCTTTCTTT. J is TRBJ1-1 and V is TRBV6-6; 9 bases agree with TRBD1. The CDR3 sequence is 14 residues long. Per the germline V gene, CDR1 is MNHNY and CDR2 is SVGAGI (reference sequence). V was clipped by 7 bases and J by 2 bases; unmatched bases: 5.

The V call is TRBV2, the J call TRBJ2-3, with D possibly being TRBD2 (6 bases). Per germline, CDR1 SNHLY and CDR2 FYNNEI. The germline V and J ends were trimmed by 6 bases and 3 bases, with 13 bases remaining between them. The CDR3 has 14 residues. This chain's CDR3 is CASSGGARTDTQYF. Here the CDR3 DNA reads TGTGCCAGCAGCGGGGGTGCACGTACAGATACGCAGTATTTT. Full variable domain (rest looked up from reference TRBV2 and TRBJ2-3): EPEVTQTPSHQVTQMGQEVILRCVPISNHLYFYWYRQILGQKVEFLVSFYNNEISEKSEIFDDQFSVERPDGSNFTLKIRSTKLEDSAMYFCASSGGARTDTQYFGPGTRLTVL.

V and J are TRBV28 and TRBJ1-4, with a tentative D call TRBD1 (6 bases). V lost 4 bases and J lost 5, with 14 bases in between. Per germline, CDR1 MDHEN and CDR2 SYDVKM. The CDR3 runs to 15 residues. CDR3 residues: CASSSQGLRNEKLFF. The CDR3 nucleotides read TGTGCCAGCAGTTCACAGGGACTTCGGAATGAAAAACTGTTTTTT.

The V and J genes are TRBV10-1 and TRBJ2-3; 8 bases are a match to TRBD2. The junction had 4 bases not matched to a gene; V was cut back by 3 bases and J by 2 bases. Germline-derived CDR1 and CDR2 are WNHNN and SYGVQD (reference sequence). The CDR3 extends over 15 amino acids. As DNA, the CDR3 is TGCGCCAGCAGTGACCATAGCGGGGTCACAGATACGCAGTATTTT. It codes for CASSDHSGVTDTQYF.

CDR3 residues: CASSQDLPENSPLHF. CDR3 nucleotides: TGTGCCAGCAGCCAGGACCTCCCTGAGAATTCACCCCTCCACTTT. J is TRBJ1-6 and V is TRBV6-5; the D is unclear. The CDR3 spans 15 residues. The V end lost 6 bases, the J end lost 7 bases, and 16 bases lay between the germline ends. Germline V gives CDR1 MNHEY, CDR2 SVGAGI.

The rearrangement joins TRBV12-5 to TRBJ1-5; D unresolved. This CDR3 comprises 14 residues. V dropped 5 bases and J dropped 4 bases, with 12 bases sitting between them. The germline gives CDR1 LGHNT, CDR2 FRNRAP. The CDR3 spells CASGRVGGNQPQHF. The CDR3 region has the DNA TGTGCTAGTGGTAGGGTTGGAGGGAATCAGCCCCAGCATTTT.

This chain links TRBV29-1 with TRBJ2-5; the match to TRBD1 covers 11 bases. CDR3 length: 14 amino acids. J lost 5 bases, V lost 6 bases, and 8 bases had no gene match. The germline V gene encodes CDR1 SQVTM and CDR2 ANQGSEA. CDR3 protein: CSVPDRGPLETQYF. The DNA of the CDR3 is TGCAGCGTCCCGGACAGGGGGCCTTTGGAGACCCAGTACTTC.

This chain links TRBV6-1 with TRBJ2-3, with 10 bases lining up with TRBD1. The germline V gene encodes CDR1 MNHNS and CDR2 SASEGT. The trim removed 2 bases at V and 2 bases at J, leaving 10 bases unmatched. The CDR3 extends over 18 amino acids. CDR3 DNA sequence: TGTGCCAGCAGTGAAAAATTGGGACAGGGGACATTCACAGATACGCAGTATTTT. Encoded protein: CASSEKLGQGTFTDTQYF.